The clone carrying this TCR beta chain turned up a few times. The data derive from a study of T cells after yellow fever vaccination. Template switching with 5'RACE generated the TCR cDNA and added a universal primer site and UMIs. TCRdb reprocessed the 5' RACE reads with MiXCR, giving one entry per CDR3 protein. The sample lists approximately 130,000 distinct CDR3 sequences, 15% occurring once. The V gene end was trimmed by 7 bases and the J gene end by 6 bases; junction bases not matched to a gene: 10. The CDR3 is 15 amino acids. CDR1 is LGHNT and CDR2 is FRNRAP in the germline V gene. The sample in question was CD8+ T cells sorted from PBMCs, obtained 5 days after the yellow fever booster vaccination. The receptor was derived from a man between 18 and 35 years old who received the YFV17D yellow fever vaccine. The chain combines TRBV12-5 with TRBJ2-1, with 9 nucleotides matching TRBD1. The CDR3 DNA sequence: TGTGCTAGTGCGGATGAACAGGGGGCGGCCAATGAGCAGTTCTTC. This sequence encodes CASADEQGAANEQFF.